This entry describes one T cell receptor beta chain. No antigen is known for it. The data belong to a study of shared clonotypes between healthy human individuals. Study in general: Those who served as donors were a couple of women and a few men between the ages of 18 and 49. Findings and limits, study-wide: As a rule, naive subsets had a larger estimated richness than memory subsets. Shared clonotypes: roughly 4.5% naive CD4, roughly 3.5% naive CD8, roughly 2.2% memory CD4, roughly 0.4% memory CD8.

Naive CD8 cells were CD45RO-negative, positively selected for CCR7, excluding terminally differentiated effector memory CD45RA+ cells. The repertoire was sequenced with immunoSEQ multiplex PCR; TCRdb's copy has only in-frame clones and lacks some. Counted here are some 2,100,000 clones, 85% to 95% occurring once; the ten biggest clones make up 1.5% to 2%. The CDR3 totals 16 residues. Losses at the gene ends were 4 bases for V and 5 bases for J; bases not matched to a gene: 12. The germline gives CDR1 SGHNT, CDR2 YYREEE (reference sequence). The TCR was taken from a man aged 18 to 30 in good health. Some clones in this sample may be carry-over from other donors' samples. The sequencing sample was made of naive CD8+ T cells from PBMCs. V is TRBV5-4 and J is TRBJ2-3, with TRBD2 matching over 8 bases. The DNA of the CDR3 is TGTGCCAGCAGCCGGCCCCAGGCGGGAGGTCAAGATACGCAGTATTTT. Translated, it gives CASSRPQAGGQDTQYF.